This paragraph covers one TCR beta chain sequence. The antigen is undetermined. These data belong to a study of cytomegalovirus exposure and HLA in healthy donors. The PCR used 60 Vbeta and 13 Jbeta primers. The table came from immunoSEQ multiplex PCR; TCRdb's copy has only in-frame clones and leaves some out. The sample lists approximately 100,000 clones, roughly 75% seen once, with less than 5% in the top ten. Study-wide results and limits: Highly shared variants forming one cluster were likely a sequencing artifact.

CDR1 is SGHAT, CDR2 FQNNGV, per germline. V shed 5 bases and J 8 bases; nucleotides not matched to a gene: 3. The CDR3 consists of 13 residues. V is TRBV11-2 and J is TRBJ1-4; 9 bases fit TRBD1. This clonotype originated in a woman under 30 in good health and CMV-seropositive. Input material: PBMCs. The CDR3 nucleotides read TGTGCCAGCAGCCGGGACAGGGAAGAAAAACTGTTTTTT. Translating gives CASSRDREEKLFF.